The 18 T cell receptor beta chains given below trace back to one sample, sequenced in a study of cytomegalovirus exposure and HLA in healthy donors. The assay was immunoSEQ multiplex PCR, and TCRdb's table has in-frame clones only and misses some. The repertoire includes over 200,000 clones, about nine tenths of them detected once, and 3% to 3.5% sits in the top ten. Sequencing used PBMCs. The receptors come from a woman in her 30s in good health and CMV-seronegative.

The V call is TRBV15, the J call TRBJ2-7, with D perhaps assigned TRBD1 or TRBD2 (6 bases each). Germline CDR1 reads LNHNV; CDR2 reads YYDKDF (reference sequence). The CDR3 length is 12 residues. V lost 5 bases and J 6 bases, leaving 11 bases between the germline ends. CDR3 nucleotide sequence: TGTGCCACCAGCGCGACGGGGGCCGAGCAGTACTTC. Encoded protein: CATSATGAEQYF.

V is TRBV18 and J is TRBJ1-1; TRBD1 aligns across 7 bases. The germline CDR1 and CDR2 sequences are KGHSH and LQKENI. The CDR3 length is 14 residues. V was pared by 2 bases and J by 4 bases, with 4 bases of the junction left unmatched. The CDR3 DNA reads TGTGCCAGCTCACCATATAGACAGGGCACTGAAGCTTTCTTT. Residues: CASSPYRQGTEAFF.

This sequence joins TRBV27 and TRBJ2-7; D is unclear. Germline CDR1 is MNHEY and CDR2 is SMNVEV (reference sequence). With 3 bases removed from V and 0 bases from J, the gap between germline ends came to 9 bases. The CDR3 sequence is 14 residues long. This CDR3 reads CASSFAVGSYEQYF. The CDR3 nucleotides are TGTGCCAGCAGTTTCGCGGTGGGCTCCTACGAGCAGTACTTC.

This chain links TRBV27 with TRBJ2-2; 10 bases align to TRBD2. CDR3 length: 15 amino acids. J was trimmed by 5 bases and V by 7 bases; bases with no gene match: 7. In germline, CDR1 is MNHEY, CDR2 SMNVEV (reference sequence). The CDR3 loop reads CASTPMTSGTGELFF. CDR3 sequence (DNA): TGTGCCAGCACCCCTATGACTAGCGGGACCGGGGAGCTGTTTTTT.

The rearrangement joins TRBV5-6 to TRBJ1-5, with 9 bases identical to TRBD1. Per germline, CDR1 SGHDT and CDR2 YYEEEE. The CDR3 length is 16 residues. V lost 4 bases to trimming and J lost 2 bases; unmatched junction nucleotides: 7. CDR3 nucleotides: TGTGCCAGCAGCATGACGGGACAGGGCCGCAATCAGCCCCAGCATTTT. Its translation: CASSMTGQGRNQPQHF.

The count of this clone is one. J is TRBJ2-5 and V is TRBV5-8; D unclear. This CDR3 has 14 residues. V lost 0 bases and J 1 base, leaving 7 bases between the germline ends. Germline CDR1 SGHTS, CDR2 YDEGEE. The CDR3 sequence: CASSLGWAQETQYF. The CDR3 nucleotides read TGTGCCAGCAGCTTGGGCTGGGCCCAAGAGACCCAGTACTTC. The full variable domain, with the rest looked up from reference TRBV5-8 and TRBJ2-5, is EAGVTQSPTHLIKTRGQQATLRCSPISGHTSVYWYQQALGLGLQFLLWYDEGEERNRGNFPPRFSGRQFPNYSSELNVNALELEDSALYLCASSLGWAQETQYFGPGTRLLVL.

The genes are TRBV30 and TRBJ2-3; D is unclear. The CDR3 has 11 amino acids. V lost 0 bases, J lost 5 bases, and 3 bases lay in between. Germline CDR1 is GTSNPN and CDR2 is SVGIG (reference sequence). This CDR3 reads CAWSVGDTQYF. In DNA, the CDR3 is TGTGCCTGGAGTGTGGGAGATACGCAGTATTTT.

The CDR3 bases are TGTGCCAGTAGTAAACAGGGGGCGCCGGAGTACGAGCAGTACTTC. This codes for CASSKQGAPEYEQYF. The chain couples TRBV19 to TRBJ2-7, with TRBD1 matching 9 bases. The germline CDR1 and CDR2 sequences are LNHDA and SQIVND (reference sequence). This CDR3 contains 15 residues. V was clipped by 4 bases and J by 4 bases; unmatched bases: 8. Supplemented by reference TRBV19 and TRBJ2-7, the full variable domain reads DGGITQSPKYLFRKEGQNVTLSCEQNLNHDAMYWYRQDPGQGLRLIYYSQIVNDFQKGDIAEGYSVSREKKESFPLTVTSAQKNPTAFYLCASSKQGAPEYEQYFGPGTRLTVT.

This clone has a single count. V and J are TRBV19 and TRBJ2-7, with 11 bases that match TRBD1. This CDR3 spans 16 amino acids. Germline CDR1 LNHDA, CDR2 SQIVND (reference sequence). V shed 5 bases, J shed 1 base, and the junction held 7 bases outside the gene matches. The DNA of the CDR3 is TGTGCCAGTAGTCCGGACAGGGGGCGAGTATCCTACGAGCAGTACTTC. It codes for CASSPDRGRVSYEQYF.

This chain connects TRBV4-2 to TRBJ2-1, with a possible D match to TRBD2 (6 bases). Trimming cost V 0 bases and J 5 bases, with 20 bases left between them. The CDR3 contains 18 residues. The germline gives CDR1 LGHNA, CDR2 YNFKEQ. The CDR3 sequence: CASSQDRLGGGIDNEQFF. The DNA of the CDR3 is TGTGCCAGCAGCCAAGATAGACTAGGTGGGGGTATCGACAATGAGCAGTTCTTC.

This chain links TRBV14 with TRBJ2-1; the match to TRBD1 covers 9 bases. The V gene end was trimmed by 1 base and the J gene end by 8 bases; junction bases not matched to a gene: 15. The CDR3 length is 18 residues. Germline V gives CDR1 SGHDN, CDR2 FVKESK. The CDR3: CASSQGYRMGTGIDEQFF. CDR3 coding DNA: TGTGCCAGCAGCCAAGGGTATCGGATGGGGACAGGGATAGATGAGCAGTTCTTC.

The rearrangement uses TRBV10-3 and TRBJ2-3; 16 nucleotides match TRBD2. Unmatched junction bases numbered 4, after V lost 9 bases and J lost 1 base. There are 16 residues in the CDR3. The germline CDR1 and CDR2 sequences are ENHRY and SYGVKD. The CDR3 bases are TGTGCCATTGGGACTAGCGGGAGGGGACGCACAGATACGCAGTATTTT. This sequence encodes CAIGTSGRGRTDTQYF.

The V gene is TRBV5-1, the J gene TRBJ1-2; D call uncertain. Between the trimmed V and J ends, which lost 0 bases and 6 bases, there was a span of 9 bases. This CDR3 contains 13 residues. Per the germline V gene, CDR1 is SGHRS and CDR2 is YFSETQ. The CDR3 spells CASSLEGRDGYTF. In nucleotides, the CDR3 is TGCGCCAGCAGCTTGGAAGGGAGAGATGGCTACACCTTC.

The chain joins TRBV27 to TRBJ2-7, with 10 nucleotides matching TRBD2. The V segment lost 2 bases and the J segment 5 bases; nucleotides outside the gene matches: 3. CDR3 length equals 14 residues. CDR1 and CDR2 (germline): MNHEY, SMNVEV (reference sequence). This chain's CDR3 is CASSLKREGHEQYF. The CDR3 region has the DNA TGTGCCAGCAGTTTAAAGCGGGAGGGCCACGAGCAGTACTTC.

This clone was counted a single time. The V call is TRBV29-1, the J call TRBJ2-5, with D unclear. There are 13 residues in the CDR3. From germline, CDR1 is SQVTM and CDR2 ANQGSEA. The V end lost 1 base, the J end lost 9 bases, and 15 bases lay between the germline ends. Written as DNA, the CDR3 is TGCAGCGTTGAAGTTCCCCGAGCAATGGCCCAGTACTTC. This gives the protein CSVEVPRAMAQYF.

V and J are TRBV29-1 and TRBJ2-7; 8 bases line up with TRBD1. The CDR3 has 14 residues. The V segment lost 0 bases and the J segment 2 bases; nucleotides outside the gene matches: 3. Germline CDR1 reads SQVTM; CDR2 reads ANQGSEA. The CDR3 sequence is CSVEDGQGAYEQYF. CDR3 DNA: TGCAGCGTTGAAGATGGACAGGGAGCCTACGAGCAGTACTTC.

The chain links TRBV28 to TRBJ2-5; unclear D gene. With 3 bases removed from V and 7 bases from J, the gap between germline ends came to 12 bases. This CDR3 is 13 amino acids long. Germline V gene lookup returns CDR1 MDHEN and CDR2 SYDVKM. The CDR3, as DNA: TGTGCCAGCAGTTTCCCGGTCCCGGGGACCCAGTACTTC. Translated, it gives CASSFPVPGTQYF.

This chain uses TRBV6-1 with TRBJ2-3; weak D call: TRBD1 (6 bases). The germline CDR1 and CDR2 sequences are MNHNS and SASEGT. This CDR3 region has 14 residues. V was trimmed by 1 base and J by 6 bases, leaving 11 bases between them. Written as DNA, the CDR3 is TGTGCCAGCAGTGAAGGGGATGGGGGCGATACGCAGTATTTT. Its protein product is CASSEGDGGDTQYF.